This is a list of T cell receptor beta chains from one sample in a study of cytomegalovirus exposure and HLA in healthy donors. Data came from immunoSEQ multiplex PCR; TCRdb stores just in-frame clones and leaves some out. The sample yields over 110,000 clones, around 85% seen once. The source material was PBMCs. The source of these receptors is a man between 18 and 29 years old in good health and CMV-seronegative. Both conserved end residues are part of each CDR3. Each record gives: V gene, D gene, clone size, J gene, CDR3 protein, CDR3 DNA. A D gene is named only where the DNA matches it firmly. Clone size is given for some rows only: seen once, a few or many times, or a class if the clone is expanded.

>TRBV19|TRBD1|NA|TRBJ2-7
CASSIFPTGAEQYF
TGTGCCAGTAGTATCTTCCCGACAGGGGCCGAGCAGTACTTC
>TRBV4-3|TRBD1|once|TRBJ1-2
CASSPIHGTGNYGYTF
TGCGCCAGCAGCCCTATACACGGGACAGGGAACTATGGCTACACCTTC
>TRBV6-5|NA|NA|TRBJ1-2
CASSYSNRANYGYTF
TGTGCCAGCAGTTACTCAAACAGAGCTAACTATGGCTACACCTTC
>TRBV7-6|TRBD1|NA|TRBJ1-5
CASSSRQGEQPQHF
TGTGCCAGCAGCTCACGACAGGGAGAACAGCCCCAGCATTTT
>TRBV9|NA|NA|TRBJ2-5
CASSVGGNPQETQYF
TGTGCCAGCAGCGTAGGCGGGAACCCCCAAGAGACCCAGTACTTC
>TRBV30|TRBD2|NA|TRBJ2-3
CAWTPGLSASTDTQYF
TGTGCCTGGACCCCGGGACTATCCGCTAGCACAGATACGCAGTATTTT
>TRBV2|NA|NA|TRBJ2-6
CASSDGGLRGANVLTF
TGTGCCAGCAGTGATGGCGGCCTTAGGGGGGCCAACGTCCTGACTTTC
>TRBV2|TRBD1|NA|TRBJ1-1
CASRVRPDREALSDLNTEAFF
TGTGCCAGCCGGGTACGACCGGACAGGGAGGCCCTGTCCGACTTGAACACTGAAGCTTTCTTT
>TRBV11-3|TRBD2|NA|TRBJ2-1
CASSLNSQGGRDGNEQFF
TGTGCCAGCAGCTTAAACTCGCAGGGAGGGAGGGACGGCAATGAGCAGTTCTTC
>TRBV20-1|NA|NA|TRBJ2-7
CSARLSYEQYF
TGCAGTGCTAGACTCTCCTACGAGCAGTACTTC
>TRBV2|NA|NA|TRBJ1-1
CASSPRVNTEAFF
TGTGCCAGCAGTCCCAGGGTGAACACTGAAGCTTTCTTT
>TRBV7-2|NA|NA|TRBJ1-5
CASSLYNQPQHF
TGTGCCAGCAGCTTATACAATCAGCCCCAGCATTTT
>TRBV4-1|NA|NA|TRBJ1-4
CASSQVWGGEKLFF
TGCGCCAGCAGCCAAGTTTGGGGAGGTGAAAAACTGTTTTTT